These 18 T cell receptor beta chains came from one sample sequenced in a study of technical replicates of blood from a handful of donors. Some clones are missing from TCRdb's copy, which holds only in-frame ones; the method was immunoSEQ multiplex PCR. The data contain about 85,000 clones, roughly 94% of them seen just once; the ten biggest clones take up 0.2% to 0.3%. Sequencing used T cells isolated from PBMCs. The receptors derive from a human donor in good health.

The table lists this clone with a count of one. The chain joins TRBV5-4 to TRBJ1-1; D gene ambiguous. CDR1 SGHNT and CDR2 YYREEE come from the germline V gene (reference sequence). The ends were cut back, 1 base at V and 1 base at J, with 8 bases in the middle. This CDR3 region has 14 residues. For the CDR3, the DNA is TGTGCCAGCAGCTTGCGAGCTGGGAACACTGAAGCTTTCTTT. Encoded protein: CASSLRAGNTEAFF.

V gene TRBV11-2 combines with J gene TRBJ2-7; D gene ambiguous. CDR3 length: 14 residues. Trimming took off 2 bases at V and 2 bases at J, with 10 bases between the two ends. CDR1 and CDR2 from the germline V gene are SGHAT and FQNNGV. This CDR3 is CASSLTRVTYEQYF. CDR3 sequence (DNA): TGTGCCAGCAGCTTAACCCGGGTAACCTACGAGCAGTACTTC.

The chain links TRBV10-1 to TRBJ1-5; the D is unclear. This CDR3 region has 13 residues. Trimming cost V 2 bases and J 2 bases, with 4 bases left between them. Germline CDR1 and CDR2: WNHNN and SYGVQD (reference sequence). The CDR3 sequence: CASSETGNQPQHF. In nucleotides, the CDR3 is TGCGCCAGCAGTGAGACGGGCAATCAGCCCCAGCATTTT.

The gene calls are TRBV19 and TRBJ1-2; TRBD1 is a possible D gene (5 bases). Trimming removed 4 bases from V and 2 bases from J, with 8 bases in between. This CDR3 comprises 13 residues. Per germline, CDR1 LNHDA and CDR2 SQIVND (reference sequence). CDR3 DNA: TGTGCCAGTAGTAGCAGGGAAAACTATGGCTACACCTTC. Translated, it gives CASSSRENYGYTF.

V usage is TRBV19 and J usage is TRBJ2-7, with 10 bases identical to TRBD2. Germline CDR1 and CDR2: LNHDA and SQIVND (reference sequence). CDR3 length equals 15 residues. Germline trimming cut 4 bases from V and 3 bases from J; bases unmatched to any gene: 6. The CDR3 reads CASSKWTSGNYEQYF. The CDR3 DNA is TGTGCCAGTAGTAAATGGACTAGCGGAAACTACGAGCAGTACTTC. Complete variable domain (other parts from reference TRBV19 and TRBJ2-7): DGGITQSPKYLFRKEGQNVTLSCEQNLNHDAMYWYRQDPGQGLRLIYYSQIVNDFQKGDIAEGYSVSREKKESFPLTVTSAQKNPTAFYLCASSKWTSGNYEQYFGPGTRLTVT.

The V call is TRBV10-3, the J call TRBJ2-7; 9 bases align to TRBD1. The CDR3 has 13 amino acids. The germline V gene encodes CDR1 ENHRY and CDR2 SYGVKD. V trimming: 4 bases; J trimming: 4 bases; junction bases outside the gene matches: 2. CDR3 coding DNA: TGTGCCATCAGTGGGACAGGGGTTTACGAGCAGTACTTC. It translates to CAISGTGVYEQYF.

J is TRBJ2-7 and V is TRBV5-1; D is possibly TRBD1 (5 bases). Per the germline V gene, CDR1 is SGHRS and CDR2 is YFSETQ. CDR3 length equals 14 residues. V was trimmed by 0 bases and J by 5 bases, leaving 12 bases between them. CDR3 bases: TGCGCCAGCAGCTTGGGGCAAAAGGACAACGAGCAGTACTTC. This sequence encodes CASSLGQKDNEQYF.

As DNA, the CDR3 is TGTGCCAGTAGTCTGGACAGGGCCCAGCCCCAGCATTTT. Its protein is CASSLDRAQPQHF. This chain joins TRBV19 and TRBJ1-5; TRBD1 aligns across 8 bases. The CDR3 is 13 amino acids. V lost 5 bases to trimming and J lost 7 bases; unmatched junction nucleotides: 4. Germline loops: CDR1 LNHDA, CDR2 SQIVND (reference sequence).

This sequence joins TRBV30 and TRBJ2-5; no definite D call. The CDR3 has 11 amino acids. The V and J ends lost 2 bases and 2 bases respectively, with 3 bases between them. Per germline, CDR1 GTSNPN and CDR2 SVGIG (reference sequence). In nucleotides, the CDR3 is TGTGCCTGGAGTCAACAAGAGACCCAGTACTTC. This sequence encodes CAWSQQETQYF.

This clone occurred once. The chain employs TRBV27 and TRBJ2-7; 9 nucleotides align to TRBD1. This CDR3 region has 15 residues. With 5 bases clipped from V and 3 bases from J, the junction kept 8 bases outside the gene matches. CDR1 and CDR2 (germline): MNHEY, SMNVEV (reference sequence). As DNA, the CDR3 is TGTGCCAGCAGTCCCCGGACAGGGGTACGCTACGAGCAGTACTTC. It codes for CASSPRTGVRYEQYF.

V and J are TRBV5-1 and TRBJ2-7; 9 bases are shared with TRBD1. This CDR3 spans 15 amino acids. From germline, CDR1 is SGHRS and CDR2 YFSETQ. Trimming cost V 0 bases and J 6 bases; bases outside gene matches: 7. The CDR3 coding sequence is TGCGCCAGCAGCTTGGGGGGAACGACAGGGGGCGAGCAGTACTTC. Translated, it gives CASSLGGTTGGEQYF.

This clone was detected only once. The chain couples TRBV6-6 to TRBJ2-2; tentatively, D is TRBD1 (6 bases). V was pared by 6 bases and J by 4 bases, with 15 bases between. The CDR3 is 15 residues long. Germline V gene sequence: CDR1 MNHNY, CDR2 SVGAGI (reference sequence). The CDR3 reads CASRINREFTGELFF. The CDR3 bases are TGTGCCAGCAGGATAAACAGGGAATTCACCGGGGAGCTGTTTTTT.

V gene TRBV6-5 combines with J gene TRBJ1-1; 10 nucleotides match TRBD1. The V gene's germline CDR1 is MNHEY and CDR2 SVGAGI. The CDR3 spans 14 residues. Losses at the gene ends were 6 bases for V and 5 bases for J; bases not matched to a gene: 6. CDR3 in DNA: TGTGCCAGCAGCCAGGGACAGGGGATAACTGAAGCTTTCTTT. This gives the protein CASSQGQGITEAFF.

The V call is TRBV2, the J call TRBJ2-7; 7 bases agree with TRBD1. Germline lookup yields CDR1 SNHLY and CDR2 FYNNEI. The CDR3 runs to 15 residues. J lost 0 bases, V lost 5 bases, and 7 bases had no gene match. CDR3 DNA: TGTGCCAGCAGTCGGATGGGGACAGTCTCCTACGAGCAGTACTTC. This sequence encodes CASSRMGTVSYEQYF.

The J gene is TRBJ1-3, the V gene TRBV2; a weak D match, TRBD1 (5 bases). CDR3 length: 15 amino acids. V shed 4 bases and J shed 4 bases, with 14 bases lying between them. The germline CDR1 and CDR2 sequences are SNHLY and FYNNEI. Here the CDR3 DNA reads TGTGCCAGCAGTGGTCAAGGGGTCTCCGGAAACACCATATATTTT. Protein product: CASSGQGVSGNTIYF.

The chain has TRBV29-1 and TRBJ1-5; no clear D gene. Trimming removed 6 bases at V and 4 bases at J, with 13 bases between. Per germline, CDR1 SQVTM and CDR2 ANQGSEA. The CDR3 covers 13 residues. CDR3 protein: CSVGDGQNQPQHF. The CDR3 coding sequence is TGCAGCGTCGGAGATGGTCAGAATCAGCCCCAGCATTTT.

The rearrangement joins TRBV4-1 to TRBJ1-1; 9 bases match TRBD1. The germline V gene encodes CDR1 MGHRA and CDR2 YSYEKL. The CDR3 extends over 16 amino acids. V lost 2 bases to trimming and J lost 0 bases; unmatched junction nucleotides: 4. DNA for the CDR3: TGCGCCAGCAGCCAACGGGACAGGGCCATGAACACTGAAGCTTTCTTT. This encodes CASSQRDRAMNTEAFF.

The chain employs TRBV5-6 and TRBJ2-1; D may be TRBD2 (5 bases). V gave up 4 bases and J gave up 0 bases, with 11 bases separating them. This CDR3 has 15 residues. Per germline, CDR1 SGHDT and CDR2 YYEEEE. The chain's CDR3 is CASSPDLSSYNEQFF. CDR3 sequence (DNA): TGTGCCAGCAGCCCGGACTTAAGCTCCTACAATGAGCAGTTCTTC.